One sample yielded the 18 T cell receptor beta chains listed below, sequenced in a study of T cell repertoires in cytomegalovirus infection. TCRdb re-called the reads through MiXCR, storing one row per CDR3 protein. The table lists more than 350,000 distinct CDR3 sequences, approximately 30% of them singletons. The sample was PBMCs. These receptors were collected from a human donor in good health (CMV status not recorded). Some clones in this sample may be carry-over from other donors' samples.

CDR3 in DNA: TGTGCCAGCACTCCCCCGGTAGGAGGGGGCCCCTCTGGAAACACCATATATTTT. It encodes CASTPPVGGGPSGNTIYF. This chain joins TRBV7-9 and TRBJ1-3; 7 bases map to TRBD1. The V gene's germline CDR1 is SEHNR and CDR2 FQNEAQ (reference sequence). V lost 7 bases to trimming and J lost 0 bases; unmatched junction nucleotides: 15. This CDR3 contains 18 residues.

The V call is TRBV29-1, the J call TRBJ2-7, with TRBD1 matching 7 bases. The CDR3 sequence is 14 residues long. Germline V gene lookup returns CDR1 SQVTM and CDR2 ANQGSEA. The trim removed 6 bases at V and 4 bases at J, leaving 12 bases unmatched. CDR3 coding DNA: TGCAGCGTCGACGGGGCAGGGGGTCGGTACGAGCAGTACTTC. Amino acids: CSVDGAGGRYEQYF.

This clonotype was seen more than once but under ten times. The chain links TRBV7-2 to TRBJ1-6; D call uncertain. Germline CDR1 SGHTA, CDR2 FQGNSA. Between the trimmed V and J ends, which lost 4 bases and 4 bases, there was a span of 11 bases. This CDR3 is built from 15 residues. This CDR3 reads CASSSTAIYNSPLHF. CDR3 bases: TGTGCCAGCAGCTCAACGGCTATTTATAATTCACCCCTCCACTTT.

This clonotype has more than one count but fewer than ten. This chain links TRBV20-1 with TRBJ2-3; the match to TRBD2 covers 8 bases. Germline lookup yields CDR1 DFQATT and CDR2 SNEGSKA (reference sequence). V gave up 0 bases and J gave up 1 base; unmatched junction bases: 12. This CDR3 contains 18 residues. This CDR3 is CSARDSGVSSGRTDTQYF. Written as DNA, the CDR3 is TGCAGTGCTAGAGATTCGGGGGTGTCTAGCGGGCGCACAGATACGCAGTATTTT.

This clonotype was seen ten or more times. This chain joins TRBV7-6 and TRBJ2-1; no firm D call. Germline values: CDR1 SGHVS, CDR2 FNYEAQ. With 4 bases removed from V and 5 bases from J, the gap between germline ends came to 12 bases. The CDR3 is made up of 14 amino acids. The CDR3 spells CASSSRRRDNEQFF. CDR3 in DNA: TGTGCCAGCAGCTCTCGCCGCCGGGACAATGAGCAGTTCTTC.

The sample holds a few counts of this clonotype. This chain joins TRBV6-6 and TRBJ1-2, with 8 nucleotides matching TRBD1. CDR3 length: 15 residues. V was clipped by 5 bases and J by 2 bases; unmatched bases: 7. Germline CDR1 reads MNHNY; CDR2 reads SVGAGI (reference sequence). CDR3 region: CASSTWTGPNYGYTF. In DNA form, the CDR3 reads TGTGCCAGCAGTACTTGGACAGGGCCCAACTATGGCTACACCTTC.

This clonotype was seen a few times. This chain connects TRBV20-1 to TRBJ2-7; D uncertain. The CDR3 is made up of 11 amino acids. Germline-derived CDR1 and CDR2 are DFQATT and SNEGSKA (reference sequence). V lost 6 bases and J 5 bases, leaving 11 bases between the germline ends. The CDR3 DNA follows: TGCAGTGCGAAAAGTCTCGACGAGCAGTACTTC. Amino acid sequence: CSAKSLDEQYF.

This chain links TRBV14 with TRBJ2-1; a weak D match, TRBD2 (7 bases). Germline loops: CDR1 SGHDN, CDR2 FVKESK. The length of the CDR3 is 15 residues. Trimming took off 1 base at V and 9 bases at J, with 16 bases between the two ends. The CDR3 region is CASSQVGGGLGEQFF. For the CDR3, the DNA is TGTGCCAGCAGCCAAGTAGGGGGGGGGCTCGGTGAGCAGTTCTTC. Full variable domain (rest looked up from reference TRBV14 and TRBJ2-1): EAGVTQFPSHSVIEKGQTVTLRCDPISGHDNLYWYRRVMGKEIKFLLHFVKESKQDESGMPNNRFLAERTGGTYSTLKVQPAELEDSGVYFCASSQVGGGLGEQFFGPGTRLTVL.

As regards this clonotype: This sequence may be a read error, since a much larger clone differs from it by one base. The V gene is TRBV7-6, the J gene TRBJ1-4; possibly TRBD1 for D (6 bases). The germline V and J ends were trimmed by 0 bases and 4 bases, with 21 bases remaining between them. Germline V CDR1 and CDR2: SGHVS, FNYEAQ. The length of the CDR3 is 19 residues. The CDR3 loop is CASSLAPPGGGAINEKLFF. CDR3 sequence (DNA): TGTGCCAGCAGCTTAGCCCCCCCAGGTGGGGGGGCAATTAATGAAAAACTGTTTTTT.

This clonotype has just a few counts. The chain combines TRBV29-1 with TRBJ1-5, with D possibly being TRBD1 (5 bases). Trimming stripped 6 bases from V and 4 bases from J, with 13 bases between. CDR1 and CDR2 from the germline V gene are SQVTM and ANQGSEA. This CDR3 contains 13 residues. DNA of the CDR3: TGCAGCGTGGGGGTGGATGGAAATCAGCCCCAGCATTTT. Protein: CSVGVDGNQPQHF.

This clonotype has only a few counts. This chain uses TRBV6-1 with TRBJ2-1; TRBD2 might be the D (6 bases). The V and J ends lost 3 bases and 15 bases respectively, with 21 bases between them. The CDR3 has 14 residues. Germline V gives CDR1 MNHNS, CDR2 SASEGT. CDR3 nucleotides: TGTGCCAGCAGTGAGTGGGGAATAGGGGACTCCGGGTTCTTC. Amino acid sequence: CASSEWGIGDSGFF.

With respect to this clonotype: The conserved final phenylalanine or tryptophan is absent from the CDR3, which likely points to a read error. CDR3 loop: CSSSPDRATTGELFL. The DNA of the CDR3 is TGTTCCAGCAGCCCCGACAGGGCAACCACCGGGGAGCTGTTTTTG. V is TRBV7-2 and J is TRBJ2-2; 7 bases fit TRBD1. CDR3 length: 15 residues. Germline V gene sequence: CDR1 SGHTA, CDR2 FQGNSA.

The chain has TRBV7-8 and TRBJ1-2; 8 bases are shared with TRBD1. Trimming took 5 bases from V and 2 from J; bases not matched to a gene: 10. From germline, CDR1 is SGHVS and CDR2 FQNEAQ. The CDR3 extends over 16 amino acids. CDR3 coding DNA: TGTGCCAGCAGCACCCCAGAAGGACAGGGAAACTATGGCTACACCTTC. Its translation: CASSTPEGQGNYGYTF.

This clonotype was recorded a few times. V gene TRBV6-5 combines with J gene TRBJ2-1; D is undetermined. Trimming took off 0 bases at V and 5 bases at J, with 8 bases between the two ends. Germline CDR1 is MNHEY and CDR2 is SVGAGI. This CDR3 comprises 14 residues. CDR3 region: CASSYSSHNNEQFF. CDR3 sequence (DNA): TGTGCCAGCAGTTACTCGAGCCACAACAATGAGCAGTTCTTC.

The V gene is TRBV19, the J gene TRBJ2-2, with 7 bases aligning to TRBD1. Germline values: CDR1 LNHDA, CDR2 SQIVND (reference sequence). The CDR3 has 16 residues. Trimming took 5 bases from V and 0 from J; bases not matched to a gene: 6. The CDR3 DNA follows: TGTGCCAGTAGTCGGGACAGCCGTTCGAACACCGGGGAGCTGTTTTTT. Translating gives CASSRDSRSNTGELFF.

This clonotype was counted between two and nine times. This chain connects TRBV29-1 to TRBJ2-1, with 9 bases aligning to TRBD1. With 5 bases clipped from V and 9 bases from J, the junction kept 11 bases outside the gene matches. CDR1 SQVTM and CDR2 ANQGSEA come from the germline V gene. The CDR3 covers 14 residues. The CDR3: CSVSPGQGYAEQFF. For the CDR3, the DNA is TGCAGCGTTTCTCCGGGACAGGGTTATGCTGAGCAGTTCTTC.

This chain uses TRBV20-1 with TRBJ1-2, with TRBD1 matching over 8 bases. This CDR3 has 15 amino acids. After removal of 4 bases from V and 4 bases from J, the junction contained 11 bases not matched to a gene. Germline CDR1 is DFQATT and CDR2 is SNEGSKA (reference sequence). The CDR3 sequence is CSAKTQDRAFYGYTF. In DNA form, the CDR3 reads TGCAGTGCTAAAACCCAGGACAGGGCTTTCTATGGCTACACCTTC.

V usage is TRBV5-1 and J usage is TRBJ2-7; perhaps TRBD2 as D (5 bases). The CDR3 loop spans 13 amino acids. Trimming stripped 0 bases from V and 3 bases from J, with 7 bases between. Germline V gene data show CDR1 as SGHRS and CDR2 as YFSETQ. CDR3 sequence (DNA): TGCGCCAGCAGCTTGGACGGGGACTACGAGCAGTACTTC. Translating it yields CASSLDGDYEQYF.